The 26 T cell receptor beta chains below were found in one sample sequenced in a study of blood T cell repertoires in COVID-19. Libraries were prepared by immunoSEQ multiplex PCR; TCRdb keeps only in-frame clonotypes and omits some of them. In the table there are 200,000 or so clones, 65% to 85% of which are singletons. The sequenced sample was peripheral blood. The receptors were sampled from a man in his sixties with active or convalescent COVID-19.

The rearrangement links TRBV4-3 to TRBJ2-1; D unresolved. Deletions cut 1 base from V and 8 bases from J, with 12 bases between. The CDR3 length is 14 residues. CDR1 and CDR2 from the germline V gene are LGHNA and YSLEER. The CDR3 bases are TGCGCCAGCAGCCAAGTATACTCGCGCGATGAGCAGTTCTTC. Its protein product is CASSQVYSRDEQFF.

This clone was found a few times. V is TRBV7-9 and J is TRBJ2-7; 8 nucleotides line up with TRBD1. J lost 5 bases, V lost 5 bases, and 5 bases had no gene match. The length of the CDR3 is 13 residues. CDR1 and CDR2 from the germline V gene are SEHNR and FQNEAQ (reference sequence). The CDR3 protein is CASSLGQGNEQYF. DNA for the CDR3: TGTGCCAGCAGCCTTGGACAGGGAAACGAGCAGTACTTC.

This clone has just one count. The V and J genes are TRBV12-2 and TRBJ2-7; the DNA was not compared with TRBD1, the D call given in the table. TRBV12-2 is a documented pseudogene. The CDR3 is made up of 15 amino acids. The CDR3 here is CASPRSRQGSYEQYF. The CDR3 region has the DNA TGTGCAAGCCCCCGGAGCCGCCAGGGCTCCTACGAGCAGTACTTC.

CDR3 sequence (DNA): TGTGCCAGCAGCTTAGGGGGCAATTCACCCCTCCACTTT. This translates into CASSLGGNSPLHF. This chain connects TRBV7-3 to TRBJ1-6, with D possibly TRBD1 on 6 matching bases. The CDR3 extends over 13 amino acids. V was trimmed by 2 bases and J by 7 bases, leaving 6 bases between them. From germline, CDR1 is SGHTA and CDR2 FQGTGA.

V and J are TRBV5-1 and TRBJ1-2; 7 bases are a match to TRBD1. From germline, CDR1 is SGHRS and CDR2 YFSETQ. The CDR3 sequence is 16 residues long. With 5 bases clipped from V and 6 bases from J, the junction kept 16 bases outside the gene matches. CDR3 nucleotides: TGCGCCAGCAGGGCGGACAGGCTAGTAACAACAAATGGCTACACCTTC. Protein: CASRADRLVTTNGYTF.

The chain uses TRBV28 and TRBJ2-5; maybe TRBD2 (6 bases). V lost 5 bases to trimming and J lost 2 bases, with 15 bases between them. Germline V CDR1 and CDR2: MDHEN, SYDVKM. This CDR3 has 15 residues. The CDR3 region is CASSPRGRIQETQYF. The CDR3 coding sequence is TGTGCCAGCAGTCCGCGGGGACGGATTCAAGAGACCCAGTACTTC.

This clone is a singleton in its sample. J is TRBJ1-3 and V is TRBV7-8, with a tentative D call TRBD1 (5 bases). This CDR3 comprises 13 residues. Per germline, CDR1 SGHVS and CDR2 FQNEAQ. V was shortened by 5 bases and J by 8 bases, with 13 bases between the two germline ends. The CDR3 DNA reads TGTGCCAGCAGCCGGGGGGGTGGCGACACCATATATTTT. Translation gives CASSRGGGDTIYF.

The rearrangement joins TRBV27 to TRBJ2-7, with D perhaps TRBD2 (7 bases). CDR1 and CDR2 from the germline V gene are MNHEY and SMNVEV (reference sequence). This CDR3 is 14 amino acids long. Trimming removed 2 bases at V and 4 bases at J, with 12 bases between. The CDR3 DNA sequence: TGTGCCAGCAGTTTAGGAGGGGGGGTGTACGAGCAGTACTTC. It translates to CASSLGGGVYEQYF.

The CDR3 DNA sequence: TGCGCCAGCAGTTCGCCCCCGGGACTAGCGTGCTACGAGCAGTACTTC. Translating it yields CASSSPPGLACYEQYF. The chain carries TRBV10-1 and TRBJ2-7; 10 bases map to TRBD2. CDR3 length equals 16 residues. V lost 5 bases and J lost 3; bases outside the gene matches: 10. Germline lookup yields CDR1 WNHNN and CDR2 SYGVQD (reference sequence).

The V call is TRBV18, the J call TRBJ1-2, with TRBD1 matching 8 bases. Trimming removed 1 base from V and 8 bases from J; junction bases left unmatched: 3. Germline lookup yields CDR1 KGHSH and CDR2 LQKENI. The CDR3 is made up of 13 amino acids. The CDR3 nucleotides read TGTGCCAGCTCACCACGGCAGGGGGCCGGCTACACCTTC. It encodes CASSPRQGAGYTF.

The CDR3 loop is CASSIRGGWTDTQYF. The DNA of the CDR3 is TGTGCCAGTAGTATTCGGGGGGGCTGGACAGATACGCAGTATTTT. V gene TRBV19 combines with J gene TRBJ2-3, with 8 bases fitting TRBD2. The CDR3 length is 15 residues. The V gene end was trimmed by 3 bases and the J gene end by 3 bases; junction bases not matched to a gene: 5. Per germline, CDR1 LNHDA and CDR2 SQIVND (reference sequence).

The chain uses TRBV25-1 and TRBJ1-6, with 7 bases identical to TRBD1. The CDR3 has 14 amino acids. Trimming at V came to 4 bases and at J to 3 bases, leaving 0 bases not matched to a gene. Germline values: CDR1 MGHDK, CDR2 SYGVNS. CDR3 protein: CASSGQGYNSPLHF. CDR3 nucleotide sequence: TGTGCCAGCAGTGGACAGGGCTATAATTCACCCCTCCACTTT.

This chain links TRBV7-2 with TRBJ1-5, with a possible D match to TRBD1 (6 bases). Trimming removed 2 bases at V and 2 bases at J, with 13 bases between. CDR1 and CDR2 from the germline V gene are SGHTA and FQGNSA. The CDR3 length is 16 residues. Written as DNA, the CDR3 is TGTGCCAGCAGCTTATCGACAGGAGCCCGCAATCAGCCCCAGCATTTT. Translated: CASSLSTGARNQPQHF.

The chain joins TRBV6-6 to TRBJ2-7; 8 bases fit TRBD2. This CDR3 has 13 residues. Germline lookup yields CDR1 MNHNY and CDR2 SVGAGI (reference sequence). The J segment lost 5 bases and the V segment lost 4 bases, leaving 4 bases of the junction unmatched. The CDR3 protein is CASSSSGRHEQYF. The CDR3 nucleotides are TGTGCCAGCAGTTCCAGCGGGAGACACGAGCAGTACTTC.

The J gene is TRBJ1-4, the V gene TRBV28, with 7 bases matching TRBD1. The CDR3 length is 14 residues. Germline CDR1 is MDHEN and CDR2 is SYDVKM. Unmatched junction bases numbered 5, after V lost 5 bases and J lost 5 bases. CDR3 residues: CASSATGKNEKLFF. In nucleotides, the CDR3 is TGTGCCAGCAGTGCGACAGGGAAGAATGAAAAACTGTTTTTT.

This clone turned up a few times. This chain joins TRBV27 and TRBJ2-2; the D is unclear. CDR3 length: 12 amino acids. Germline V gene sequence: CDR1 MNHEY, CDR2 SMNVEV (reference sequence). Between the trimmed V and J ends, which lost 5 bases and 5 bases, there was a span of 6 bases. Here the CDR3 DNA reads TGTGCCAGCAGTCCCAGTACCGGGGAGCTGTTTTTT. This encodes CASSPSTGELFF.

The gene calls are TRBV19 and TRBJ2-6; tentative D call: TRBD1 (6 bases). V shed 6 bases and J shed 4 bases, with 13 bases lying between them. Looked up from germline, CDR1 is LNHDA and CDR2 is SQIVND (reference sequence). CDR3 length: 15 residues. The CDR3 DNA follows: TGTGCCAGTAGCCCGCAGGGGTTCGGGGCCAACGTCCTGACTTTC. Translating gives CASSPQGFGANVLTF.

The chain combines TRBV27 with TRBJ1-6, with D perhaps matching TRBD1 (6 bases). This CDR3 is built from 15 residues. V was trimmed by 7 bases and J by 10 bases, leaving 20 bases between them. From germline, CDR1 is MNHEY and CDR2 SMNVEV (reference sequence). DNA for the CDR3: TGTGCCAGCAACCTAGGGGGGGCCGTAGAATCACCCCTCCACTTT. It specifies CASNLGGAVESPLHF.

The V call is TRBV29-1, the J call TRBJ2-1; TRBD1 matches 12 bases. The V gene's germline CDR1 is SQVTM and CDR2 ANQGSEA. The V and J ends lost 3 bases and 4 bases, in that order; junction bases with no gene match: 4. The length of the CDR3 is 15 residues. The CDR3 DNA is TGCAGCGTTGAGGGGACAGGGGGCTTATACAATGAGCAGTTCTTC. Translation gives CSVEGTGGLYNEQFF.

CDR3 sequence: CASSFGVNQPQHF. The CDR3 bases are TGTGCCAGCAGTTTCGGGGTAAATCAGCCCCAGCATTTT. This chain connects TRBV12-3 or TRBV12-4 to TRBJ1-5; D gene unclear. CDR3 length: 13 amino acids. Trimming stripped 3 bases from V and 4 bases from J, with 7 bases between.

This chain uses TRBV29-1 with TRBJ2-2; 8 bases are a match to TRBD2. The V and J ends lost 4 bases and 1 base, in that order; junction bases with no gene match: 5. Germline CDR1 is SQVTM and CDR2 is ANQGSEA. The CDR3 has 15 residues. CDR3 sequence: CSVVDSGMNTGELFF. DNA of the CDR3: TGCAGCGTTGTGGATAGCGGGATGAACACCGGGGAGCTGTTTTTT.

In nucleotides, the CDR3 is TGTGCCAGCAGCCCCGCCGGGACACAGAAGACTGAAGCTTTCTTT. As protein: CASSPAGTQKTEAFF. This sequence joins TRBV5-5 and TRBJ1-1; D is perhaps TRBD1 (6 bases). This CDR3 region has 15 residues. Deletions cut 4 bases from V and 5 bases from J, with 18 bases between. Per the germline V gene, CDR1 is SGHKS and CDR2 is YYEKEE (reference sequence). Full variable domain (missing parts from reference TRBV5-5 and TRBJ1-1): DAGVTQSPTHLIKTRGQQVTLRCSPISGHKSVSWYQQVLGQGPQFIFQYYEKEERGRGNFPDRFSARQFPNYSSELNVNALLLGDSALYLCASSPAGTQKTEAFFGQGTRLTVV.

DNA of the CDR3: TGCGCCAGCAGCACCCTTTCGGGAACAGATACGCAGTATTTT. It specifies CASSTLSGTDTQYF. The chain couples TRBV4-1 to TRBJ2-3; a possible D gene is TRBD2 (5 bases). Per germline, CDR1 MGHRA and CDR2 YSYEKL. V gave up 5 bases and J gave up 3 bases, with 12 bases separating them. This CDR3 is built from 14 residues.

The chain joins TRBV6-5 to TRBJ2-7; 9 bases line up with TRBD1. CDR1 MNHEY and CDR2 SVGAGI come from the germline V gene. Trimming cost V 2 bases and J 2 bases; bases outside gene matches: 7. The CDR3 has 16 amino acids. CDR3 amino acids: CASSYTPGQGPYEQYF. CDR3 DNA sequence: TGTGCCAGCAGTTACACCCCGGGACAGGGTCCCTACGAGCAGTACTTC.

The rearrangement uses TRBV18 and TRBJ1-5; 11 bases are shared with TRBD1. The CDR3 sequence is 17 residues long. V lost 4 bases, J lost 8 bases, and 13 bases stayed unmatched. From germline, CDR1 is KGHSH and CDR2 LQKENI. The CDR3 bases are TGTGCCAGCTCACTGACCGGGACAGGGGGGCCAGAAAAGCCCCAGCATTTT. Encoded protein: CASSLTGTGGPEKPQHF.

This clone has only a few counts. This chain links TRBV2 with TRBJ2-3; D uncertain. The CDR3 consists of 13 residues. Deletions cut 6 bases from V and 6 bases from J, with 13 bases between. Germline V gene lookup returns CDR1 SNHLY and CDR2 FYNNEI. The chain's CDR3 is CASSPLPRDTQYF. The CDR3 DNA is TGTGCCAGCAGCCCGCTGCCACGGGATACGCAGTATTTT.